Listed here are 13 T cell receptor beta chains from one sample, sequenced in a study of blood T cell repertoires in COVID-19. Data came from immunoSEQ multiplex PCR; TCRdb stores just in-frame clones and leaves some out. This sample has roughly 69,000 clones, with roughly four fifths found just once. The specimen was peripheral blood. These receptors were collected from a human donor in a cohort sampled during active COVID-19.

This rearrangement joins TRBV11-2 to TRBJ2-7, with 8 bases lining up with TRBD1. Germline trimming cut 4 bases from V and 4 bases from J; bases unmatched to any gene: 3. The CDR3 is 13 amino acids. CDR1 is SGHAT and CDR2 is FQNNGV in the germline V gene. CDR3 sequence (DNA): TGTGCCAGCAGCTCCAGGGGGCGGTACGAGCAGTACTTC. Translating it yields CASSSRGRYEQYF.

The rearrangement joins TRBV14 to TRBJ2-1, with 12 bases identical to TRBD2. V lost 3 bases to trimming and J lost 3 bases; unmatched junction nucleotides: 6. This CDR3 spans 17 amino acids. Germline CDR1 is SGHDN and CDR2 is FVKESK. This chain's CDR3 is CASSHRLAGADYNEQFF. Written as DNA, the CDR3 is TGTGCCAGCAGCCACCGACTAGCGGGGGCTGACTACAATGAGCAGTTCTTC.

The rearrangement joins TRBV6-5 to TRBJ2-7; TRBD2 is a possible D gene (6 bases). V lost 4 bases, J lost 2 bases, and 12 bases lay in between. This CDR3 is 14 amino acids long. Per the germline V gene, CDR1 is MNHEY and CDR2 is SVGAGI. The CDR3 protein is CASSWEVGAYEQYF. The DNA for the CDR3 is TGTGCCAGCAGTTGGGAGGTTGGGGCCTACGAGCAGTACTTC.

This rearrangement joins TRBV6-5 to TRBJ2-2; the match to TRBD2 covers 14 bases. V lost 6 bases to trimming and J lost 11 bases; unmatched junction nucleotides: 8. The germline CDR1 and CDR2 sequences are MNHEY and SVGAGI. The CDR3 has 15 residues. The CDR3 loop reads CASRAGTSGGRELFF. The CDR3, as DNA: TGTGCCAGCAGAGCCGGGACTAGCGGGGGTCGAGAGCTGTTTTTT.

The rearrangement joins TRBV9 to TRBJ2-1; possibly TRBD2 for D (6 bases). The CDR3 length is 18 residues. V was shortened by 0 bases and J by 7 bases, with 23 bases between the two germline ends. Germline V gene sequence: CDR1 SGDLS, CDR2 YYNGEE. The CDR3: CASSVDPAGTQTRNEQFF. The CDR3 DNA reads as TGTGCCAGCAGCGTAGACCCGGCCGGGACTCAAACTAGGAATGAGCAGTTCTTC.

The gene calls are TRBV5-4 and TRBJ2-1; 8 nucleotides agree with TRBD2. V was clipped by 0 bases and J by 4 bases; unmatched bases: 3. CDR1 SGHNT and CDR2 YYREEE come from the germline V gene (reference sequence). The CDR3 consists of 15 residues. CDR3 nucleotide sequence: TGTGCCAGCAGCTTGGCGCGCGGGGGGTACAATGAGCAGTTCTTC. It codes for CASSLARGGYNEQFF.

Only a few counts were recorded for this clone. The chain combines TRBV5-4 with TRBJ1-4, with 8 bases identical to TRBD1. CDR1 and CDR2 (germline): SGHNT, YYREEE (reference sequence). J was trimmed by 4 bases and V by 1 base; bases with no gene match: 18. This CDR3 contains 20 residues. CDR3 amino acids: CASSLTQRTGRGDDNEKLFF. CDR3 nucleotides: TGTGCCAGCAGCTTGACCCAAAGGACAGGGCGTGGGGACGATAATGAAAAACTGTTTTTT. Using reference TRBV5-4 and TRBJ1-4 for the parts outside the CDR3, the full variable domain is ETGVTQSPTHLIKTRGQQVTLRCSSQSGHNTVSWYQQALGQGPQFIFQYYREEENGRGNFPPRFSGLQFPNYSSELNVNALELDDSALYLCASSLTQRTGRGDDNEKLFFGSGTQLSVL.

Only a few counts were recorded for this clone. The chain combines TRBV30 with TRBJ2-7; 10 bases align to TRBD2. The J segment lost 1 base and the V segment lost 3 bases, leaving 9 bases of the junction unmatched. The CDR3 has 16 residues. CDR1 GTSNPN and CDR2 SVGIG come from the germline V gene (reference sequence). The CDR3 nucleotides read TGTGCCTGGAGCCGACCCCTAGCGGGGGATTCCTACGAGCAGTACTTC. This gives the protein CAWSRPLAGDSYEQYF.

V and J are TRBV19 and TRBJ1-5; D gene uncertain. CDR3 length: 15 amino acids. Germline V lookup: CDR1 LNHDA, CDR2 SQIVND (reference sequence). V lost 7 bases, J lost 7 bases, and 20 bases lay in between. The CDR3 DNA reads TGTGCCAGTACCTCGACACCCCTCTTTTGGCAGCCCCAGCATTTT. Protein: CASTSTPLFWQPQHF.

The genes are TRBV5-6 and TRBJ2-7; a weak D match, TRBD2 (6 bases). Trimming shortened V by 1 base and J by 4 bases, and 27 bases separated the two germline ends. This CDR3 region has 19 residues. Germline V gene data show CDR1 as SGHDT and CDR2 as YYEEEE. The chain's CDR3 is CASSLFFLSGEDREYEQYF. CDR3 bases: TGTGCCAGCAGCTTGTTTTTTTTGTCGGGGGAAGATCGGGAATACGAGCAGTACTTC. Looking up the rest from reference TRBV5-6 and TRBJ2-7 gives the full variable domain: DAGVTQSPTHLIKTRGQQVTLRCSPKSGHDTVSWYQQALGQGPQFIFQYYEEEERQRGNFPDRFSGHQFPNYSSELNVNALLLGDSALYLCASSLFFLSGEDREYEQYFGPGTRLTVT.

The J gene is TRBJ1-4, the V gene TRBV2; the match to TRBD1 covers 7 bases. V lost 6 bases and J lost 1; bases outside the gene matches: 8. This CDR3 comprises 16 residues. Per the germline V gene, CDR1 is SNHLY and CDR2 is FYNNEI. CDR3: CASSPLTGVTNEKLFF. DNA for the CDR3: TGTGCCAGCAGCCCCTTAACAGGGGTAACTAATGAAAAACTGTTTTTT.

This chain connects TRBV5-1 to TRBJ2-1, with D perhaps matching TRBD2 (5 bases). Germline-derived CDR1 and CDR2 are SGHRS and YFSETQ. With 0 bases removed from V and 7 bases from J, the gap between germline ends came to 20 bases. CDR3 length equals 17 residues. In DNA form, the CDR3 reads TGCGCCAGCAGCTTGGGGTCCTTACTAGTGGGTAGAAATGAGCAGTTCTTC. Its protein product is CASSLGSLLVGRNEQFF.

This clone was observed at least ten times. V and J are TRBV7-2 and TRBJ1-5, with D unresolved. Trimming took off 1 base at V and 6 bases at J, with 16 bases between the two ends. CDR1 and CDR2 from the germline V gene are SGHTA and FQGNSA. CDR3 size: 16 residues. CDR3 bases: TGTGCCAGCAGCTTAGGGCTTGGGCGCCTGGGTCAGCCCCAGCATTTT. Translation: CASSLGLGRLGQPQHF.